This T cell receptor beta chain was recovered during a study of relationships among human T cell subsets. Study-level findings and limits: The seven subsets showed no significant differences in gene usage or CDR3 length. Regulatory and Th2 subsets had few clones over 100 reads, unlike CD8+ cytotoxic cells.

From mRNA, alpha and beta CDR3 regions were amplified using semiquantitative ARM-PCR. Tagged nested gene-specific primers were used first, then communal superprimers amplified exponentially. TCRdb reanalysed the multiplex PCR reads using MiXCR and keeps one entry per CDR3 protein. The sample has roughly 15,000 distinct CDR3 sequences; over 45% are singletons. Anti-CD25 beads selected CD4+CD25+ regulatory T cells from positively selected CD4+ cells. To note about this clonotype: Its antigen is unidentified.

V was clipped by 7 bases and J by 0 bases, with 9 bases between them. This CDR3 comprises 13 residues. Germline lookup yields CDR1 MNHEY and CDR2 SMNVEV (reference sequence). Sequencing input: Tregs sorted from blood. The sequence came from a man in his forties in good health. The chain couples TRBV27 to TRBJ1-1, with a possible D match to TRBD1 (6 bases). The CDR3, as DNA: TGTGCCAGCATCGGGACAATGAACACTGAAGCTTTCTTT. Translation: CASIGTMNTEAFF.